This TCR beta chain was captured by sequencing in a study of liver allograft versus peripheral blood T cells. Study in general: Transplanted-liver T cell receptor repertoires were compared with recipients' peripheral blood repertoires.

Study-wide points: Liver allografts reportedly held T cell receptor repertoires unlike those in peripheral blood.

From the reads, TCRdb called clonotypes with MiXCR, one entry per CDR3 protein. The sample includes fewer than 2,000 distinct CDR3 sequences, 15% seen only once; the top ten take over 6.5%. Relative to its sample, this clonotype is medium-sized (0.01 to 0.1%). Its antigen is undetermined. V lost 2 bases and J 3 bases, leaving 5 bases between the germline ends. The CDR3 has 13 amino acids. The germline gives CDR1 MNHEY, CDR2 SVGAGI. The TCR sequence derives from a human patient who had a liver transplant. These T cells may partly come from the graft donor. The gene calls are TRBV6-5 and TRBJ1-5, with D unclear. CDR3 bases: TGTGCCAGCAGTTACAGGCTCAATCAGCCCCAGCATTTT. Translating gives CASSYRLNQPQHF.